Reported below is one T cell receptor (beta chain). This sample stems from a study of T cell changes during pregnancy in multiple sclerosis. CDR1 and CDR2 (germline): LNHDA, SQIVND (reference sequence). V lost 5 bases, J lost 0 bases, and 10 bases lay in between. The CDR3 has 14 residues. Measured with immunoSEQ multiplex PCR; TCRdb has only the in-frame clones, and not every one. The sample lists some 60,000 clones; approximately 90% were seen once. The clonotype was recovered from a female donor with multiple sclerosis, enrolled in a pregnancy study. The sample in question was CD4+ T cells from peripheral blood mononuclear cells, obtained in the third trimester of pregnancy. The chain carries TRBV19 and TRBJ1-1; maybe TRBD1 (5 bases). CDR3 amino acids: CASSRAGLNTEAFF. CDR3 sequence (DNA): TGTGCCAGTAGTCGGGCAGGGCTGAACACTGAAGCTTTCTTT.